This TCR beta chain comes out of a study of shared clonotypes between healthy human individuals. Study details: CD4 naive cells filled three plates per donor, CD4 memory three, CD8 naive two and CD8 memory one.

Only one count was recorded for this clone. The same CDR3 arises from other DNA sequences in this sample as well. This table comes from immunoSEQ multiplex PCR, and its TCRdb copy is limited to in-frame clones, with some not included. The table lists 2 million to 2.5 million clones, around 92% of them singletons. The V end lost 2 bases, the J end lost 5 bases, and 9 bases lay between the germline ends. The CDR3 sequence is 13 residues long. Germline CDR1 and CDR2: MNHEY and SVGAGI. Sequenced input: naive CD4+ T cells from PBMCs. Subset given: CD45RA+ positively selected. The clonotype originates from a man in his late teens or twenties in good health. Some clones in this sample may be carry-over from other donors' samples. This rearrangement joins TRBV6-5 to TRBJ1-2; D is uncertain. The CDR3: CASSYSRGYGYTF. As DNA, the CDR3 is TGTGCCAGCAGTTACAGCCGAGGGTATGGCTACACCTTC.